This TCR beta chain was sequenced during a study of blood T cell repertoires in COVID-19. Study context: COVID-19 samples, acute and convalescent, were from the United States, Italy and Spain. Nucleic acid was either cDNA or gDNA, and it came from T cells, B-cell-depleted T cells, or PBMCs.

Source study methods: Nucleated cell number was recorded as an estimate derived from reference gene primer amplification. Some clones are missing from TCRdb's copy, which holds only in-frame ones; the method was immunoSEQ multiplex PCR. The V and J calls and clone size come from that table; D and trimming were worked out from the DNA. Of more than 60,000 clones in the sample, roughly 87% were seen once. The length of the CDR3 is 15 residues. CDR1 and CDR2 (germline): MDHEN, SYDVKM. Losses at the gene ends were 4 bases for V and 3 bases for J; bases not matched to a gene: 5. This clonotype was obtained from a woman aged 45-65 years with active COVID-19. J is TRBJ1-3 and V is TRBV28, with 8 bases fitting TRBD1. Source material: peripheral blood. CDR3 residues: CASSSDRDDGNTIYF. The CDR3 bases are TGTGCCAGCAGTTCGGACAGGGATGATGGAAACACCATATATTTT.